This is a list of T cell receptor beta chains from one sample in a study of T cell responses to AZD1222 COVID-19 vaccine. The protocol was immunoSEQ multiplex PCR, while the TCRdb copy is restricted to in-frame clones and leaves out a portion. The sample has 100,000 or so clones; approximately 87% are singletons. This sample comprised peripheral blood, obtained on day 0 of AZD1222 vaccination. All receptors derive from an adult in good health. The CDR3 runs from the conserved cysteine through the conserved F or W. D genes are given only for firm matches. Not every row has a clone size; where given, it reads once, few, many or a size class.

abundance: once
d_gene: TRBD1
j_gene: TRBJ2-3
v_gene: TRBV7-2
CDR3aa: CASSPGTGLNTQYF
CDR3nt: TGTGCCAGCAGCCCCGGGACAGGGTTAAATACGCAGTATTTT

abundance: -
d_gene: -
j_gene: TRBJ2-1
v_gene: TRBV7-8
CDR3aa: CASSHRGGMTYNEQFF
CDR3nt: TGTGCCAGCAGCCACAGGGGAGGTATGACCTACAATGAGCAGTTCTTC

abundance: -
d_gene: -
j_gene: TRBJ2-7
v_gene: TRBV10-3
CDR3aa: CAISESTSGVYEQYF
CDR3nt: TGTGCCATCAGTGAGTCGACATCAGGGGTCTACGAGCAGTACTTC

abundance: -
d_gene: -
j_gene: TRBJ1-1
v_gene: TRBV5-1
CDR3aa: CASSLGTVNTEAFF
CDR3nt: TGCGCCAGCAGCTTGGGGACGGTGAACACTGAAGCTTTCTTT

abundance: -
d_gene: -
j_gene: TRBJ2-7
v_gene: TRBV7-9
CDR3aa: CASSPGFSYEQYF
CDR3nt: TGTGCCAGCAGCCCAGGGTTCTCCTACGAGCAGTACTTC

abundance: -
d_gene: -
j_gene: TRBJ2-7
v_gene: TRBV11-1
CDR3aa: CASSLPGRAYEQYF
CDR3nt: TGTGCCAGCAGCTTACCTGGCAGAGCCTACGAGCAGTACTTC

abundance: -
d_gene: TRBD1
j_gene: TRBJ1-5
v_gene: TRBV28
CDR3aa: CASSEPGQGGQPQHF
CDR3nt: TGTGCCAGCAGTGAACCGGGACAGGGGGGCCAGCCCCAGCATTTT

abundance: -
d_gene: -
j_gene: TRBJ2-3
v_gene: TRBV27
CDR3aa: CASSSKVDTQYF
CDR3nt: TGTGCCAGCAGTTCCAAGGTAGATACGCAGTATTTT

abundance: -
d_gene: -
j_gene: TRBJ2-1
v_gene: TRBV18
CDR3aa: CASSPGPDNEQFF
CDR3nt: TGTGCCAGCTCACCCGGACCAGACAATGAGCAGTTCTTC

abundance: -
d_gene: -
j_gene: TRBJ1-5
v_gene: TRBV9
CDR3aa: CASSVDTYQPQHF
CDR3nt: TGTGCCAGCAGCGTAGACACCTATCAGCCCCAGCATTTT

abundance: -
d_gene: -
j_gene: TRBJ1-3
v_gene: TRBV7-8
CDR3aa: CASSLTRGSGNTIYF
CDR3nt: TGTGCCAGCAGCTTAACTAGGGGGTCTGGAAACACCATATATTTT

abundance: -
d_gene: -
j_gene: TRBJ2-7
v_gene: TRBV5-8
CDR3aa: CASSLGAHYEQYF
CDR3nt: TGTGCCAGCAGCTTGGGGGCCCACTACGAGCAGTACTTC

abundance: -
d_gene: -
j_gene: TRBJ1-2
v_gene: TRBV3-1/TRBV3-2
CDR3aa: CASSHGPSIYGYTF
CDR3nt: TGTGCCAGCAGCCACGGACCCTCGATCTATGGCTACACCTTC

abundance: once
d_gene: -
j_gene: TRBJ1-1
v_gene: TRBV5-4
CDR3aa: CASSRRDTEAFF
CDR3nt: TGTGCCAGCAGCCGCAGGGACACTGAAGCTTTCTTT